Following are 4 T cell receptor beta chains from one sample sequenced in a study of control samples from healthy donors and cancer patients. This table comes from immunoSEQ multiplex PCR, and its TCRdb copy is limited to in-frame clones, with some not included. The sample records about 180,000 clones, around 94% being singletons. Specimen: blood. The receptor source for this set is a man younger than 40 in good health.

The V and J genes are TRBV10-2 and TRBJ1-2; D perhaps matches TRBD1 (5 bases). The CDR3 runs 16 residues. The germline gives CDR1 WSHSY, CDR2 SAAADI. V lost 2 bases and J 4 bases, leaving 17 bases between the germline ends. Here the CDR3 DNA reads TGCGCCAGCAGTGAGCAGACAGCATCTATATCCTATGGCTACACCTTC. It is translated as CASSEQTASISYGYTF.

This clone was counted a few times. The rearrangement uses TRBV6-2 or TRBV6-3 and TRBJ2-7; TRBD2 matches at 9 bases. The ends lost 5 bases at V and 5 bases at J; junction bases unmatched: 19. Germline V gene data show CDR1 as MNHEY and CDR2 as SVGEGT. The CDR3 consists of 18 residues. The CDR3 nucleotides read TGTGCCAGCAGTGCCAGGGGTAAGGTGGGACTAGCAACCCACGAGCAGTACTTC. Translation: CASSARGKVGLATHEQYF.

The DNA of the CDR3 is TGTGCCAGCAGCCAAGATCCGGGTAGGGGTAATTCACCCCTCCACTTT. The encoded protein is CASSQDPGRGNSPLHF. This chain links TRBV4-2 with TRBJ1-6; D is perhaps TRBD1 (5 bases). CDR3 size: 16 residues. Germline lookup yields CDR1 LGHNA and CDR2 YNFKEQ. V was shortened by 0 bases and J by 6 bases, with 12 bases between the two germline ends.

The CDR3 region has the DNA TGTGCCAGCAGCTCGGGACAGGGGAGGGCCAATGAGCAGTTCTTC. Amino acids: CASSSGQGRANEQFF. The rearrangement joins TRBV9 to TRBJ2-1; 10 bases align to TRBD1. The CDR3 length is 15 residues. CDR1 and CDR2 (germline): SGDLS, YYNGEE. Losses at the gene ends were 4 bases for V and 6 bases for J; bases not matched to a gene: 7.